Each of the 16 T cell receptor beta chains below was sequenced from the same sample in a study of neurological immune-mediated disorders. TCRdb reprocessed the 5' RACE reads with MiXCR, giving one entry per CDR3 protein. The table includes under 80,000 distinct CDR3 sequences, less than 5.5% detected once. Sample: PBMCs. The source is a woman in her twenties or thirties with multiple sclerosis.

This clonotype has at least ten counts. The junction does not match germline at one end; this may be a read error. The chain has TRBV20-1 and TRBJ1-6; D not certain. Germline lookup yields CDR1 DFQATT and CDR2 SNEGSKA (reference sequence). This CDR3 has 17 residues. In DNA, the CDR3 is TGCAGTGCTAGAGAGGGGAGGGCGGGCTCCTATAATTCACCCCTCAACTTT. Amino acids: CSAREGRAGSYNSPLNF.

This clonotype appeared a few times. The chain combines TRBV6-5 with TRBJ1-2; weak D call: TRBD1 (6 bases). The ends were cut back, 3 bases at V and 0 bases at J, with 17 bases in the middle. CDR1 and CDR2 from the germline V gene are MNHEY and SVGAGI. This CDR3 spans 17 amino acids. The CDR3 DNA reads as TGTGCCAGCAGTTATTCCGGGACACCCACAGCTAACTATGGCTACACCTTC. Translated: CASSYSGTPTANYGYTF.

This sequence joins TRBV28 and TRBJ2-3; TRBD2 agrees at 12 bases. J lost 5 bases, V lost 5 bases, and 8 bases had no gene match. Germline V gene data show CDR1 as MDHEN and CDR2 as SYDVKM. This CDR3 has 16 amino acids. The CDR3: CASSPWTSGAGDTQYF. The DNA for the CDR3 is TGTGCCAGCAGTCCCTGGACTAGCGGGGCAGGAGATACGCAGTATTTT.

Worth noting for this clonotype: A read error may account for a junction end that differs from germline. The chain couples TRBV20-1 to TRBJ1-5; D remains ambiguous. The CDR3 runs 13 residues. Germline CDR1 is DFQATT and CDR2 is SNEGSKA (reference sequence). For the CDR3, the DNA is TGCAGTGCTACCGGGCCGAGCAATCAGCCCCAGAATTTT. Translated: CSATGPSNQPQNF.

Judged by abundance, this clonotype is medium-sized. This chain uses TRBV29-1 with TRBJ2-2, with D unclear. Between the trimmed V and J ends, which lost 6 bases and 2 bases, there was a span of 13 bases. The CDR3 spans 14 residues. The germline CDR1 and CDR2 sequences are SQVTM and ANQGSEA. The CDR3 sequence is CSVIGVSNTGELFF. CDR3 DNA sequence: TGCAGCGTCATAGGAGTATCTAACACCGGGGAGCTGTTTTTT.

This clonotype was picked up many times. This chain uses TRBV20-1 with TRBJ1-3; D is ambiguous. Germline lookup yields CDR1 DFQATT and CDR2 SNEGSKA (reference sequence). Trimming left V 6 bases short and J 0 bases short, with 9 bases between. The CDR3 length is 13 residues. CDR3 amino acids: CSAKRSSGNTIYF. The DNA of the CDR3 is TGCAGTGCGAAACGCAGCTCTGGAAACACCATATATTTT.

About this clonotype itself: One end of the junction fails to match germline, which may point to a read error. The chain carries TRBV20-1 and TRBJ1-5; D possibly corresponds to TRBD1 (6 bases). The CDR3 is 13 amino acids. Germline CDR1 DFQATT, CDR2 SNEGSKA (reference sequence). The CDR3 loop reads CSARAGGGQPQNF. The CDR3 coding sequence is TGCAGTGCTAGAGCGGGGGGCGGTCAGCCCCAGAATTTT.

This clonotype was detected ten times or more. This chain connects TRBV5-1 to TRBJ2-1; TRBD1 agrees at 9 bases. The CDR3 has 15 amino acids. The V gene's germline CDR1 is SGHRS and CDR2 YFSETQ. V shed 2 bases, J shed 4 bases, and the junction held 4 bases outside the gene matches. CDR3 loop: CASSFGQGIYNEQFF. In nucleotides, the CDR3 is TGCGCCAGCAGCTTCGGACAGGGGATTTACAATGAGCAGTTCTTC.

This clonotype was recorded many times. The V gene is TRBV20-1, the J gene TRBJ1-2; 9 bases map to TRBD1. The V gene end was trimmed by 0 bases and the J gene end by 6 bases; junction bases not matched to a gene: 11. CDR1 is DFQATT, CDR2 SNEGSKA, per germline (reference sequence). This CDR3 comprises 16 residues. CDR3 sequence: CSARDPIKGTGNGYTF. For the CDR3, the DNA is TGCAGTGCTAGAGACCCAATTAAAGGGACAGGGAATGGCTACACCTTC.

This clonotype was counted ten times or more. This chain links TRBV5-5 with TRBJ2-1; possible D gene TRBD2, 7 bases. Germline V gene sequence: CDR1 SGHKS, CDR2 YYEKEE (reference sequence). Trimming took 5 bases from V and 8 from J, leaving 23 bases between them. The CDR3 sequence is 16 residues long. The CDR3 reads CASRWAGAGALDEQFF. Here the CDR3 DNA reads TGTGCCAGCAGATGGGCAGGGGCGGGGGCCCTTGATGAGCAGTTCTTC.

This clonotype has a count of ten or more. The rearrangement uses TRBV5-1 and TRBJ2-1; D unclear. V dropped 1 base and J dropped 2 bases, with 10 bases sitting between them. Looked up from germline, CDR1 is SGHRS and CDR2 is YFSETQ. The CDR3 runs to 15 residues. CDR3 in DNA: TGCGCCAGCAGCTTGTTGGCAGGAGCCTACAATGAGCAGTTCTTC. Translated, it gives CASSLLAGAYNEQFF.

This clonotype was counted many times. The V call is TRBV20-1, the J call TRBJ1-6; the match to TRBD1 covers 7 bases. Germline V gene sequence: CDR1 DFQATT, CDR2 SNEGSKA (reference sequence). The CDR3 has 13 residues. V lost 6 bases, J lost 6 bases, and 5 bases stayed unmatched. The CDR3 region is CSARTGFNSPLHF. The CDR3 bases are TGCAGTGCCCGGACAGGTTTTAATTCACCCCTCCACTTT.

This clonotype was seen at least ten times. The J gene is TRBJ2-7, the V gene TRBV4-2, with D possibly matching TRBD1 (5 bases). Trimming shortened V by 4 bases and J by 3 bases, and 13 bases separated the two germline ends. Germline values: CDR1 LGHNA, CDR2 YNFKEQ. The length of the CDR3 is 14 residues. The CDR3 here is CASSLKRQSYEQYF. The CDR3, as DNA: TGTGCCAGCAGCCTCAAGAGACAGAGCTACGAGCAGTACTTC.

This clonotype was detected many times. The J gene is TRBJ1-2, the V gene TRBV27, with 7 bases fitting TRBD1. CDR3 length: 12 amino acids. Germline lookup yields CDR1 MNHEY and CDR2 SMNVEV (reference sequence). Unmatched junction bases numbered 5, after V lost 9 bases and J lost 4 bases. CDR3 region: CASRQGIYGYTF. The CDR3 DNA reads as TGTGCCAGTAGACAGGGAATCTATGGCTACACCTTC.

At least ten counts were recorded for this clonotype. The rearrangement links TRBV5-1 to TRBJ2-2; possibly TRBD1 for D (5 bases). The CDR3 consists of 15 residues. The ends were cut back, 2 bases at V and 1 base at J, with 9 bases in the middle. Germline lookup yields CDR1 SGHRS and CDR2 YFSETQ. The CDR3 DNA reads TGCGCCAGCAGCTTAGGGGAATTGAACACCGGGGAGCTGTTTTTT. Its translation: CASSLGELNTGELFF.

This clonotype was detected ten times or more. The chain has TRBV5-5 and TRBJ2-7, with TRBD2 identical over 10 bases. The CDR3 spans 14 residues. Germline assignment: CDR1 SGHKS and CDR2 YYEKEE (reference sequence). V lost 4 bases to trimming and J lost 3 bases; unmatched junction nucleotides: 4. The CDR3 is CASSITSGDYEQYF. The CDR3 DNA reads TGTGCCAGCAGCATAACTAGCGGGGACTACGAGCAGTACTTC.